A single sample gave rise to the 13 T cell receptor beta chains below, sequenced in a study of blood T cell repertoires in COVID-19. Using immunoSEQ multiplex PCR, the repertoire was profiled, and TCRdb retains in-frame clones only, with some absent. The table has about 210,000 clones, around four fifths seen once. Sequences were obtained from peripheral blood. Receptor source: a woman aged 45 to 65 with active or convalescent COVID-19.

This chain uses TRBV2 with TRBJ2-5; 11 nucleotides agree with TRBD1. In germline, CDR1 is SNHLY, CDR2 FYNNEI. The CDR3 has 13 residues. With V trimmed by 6 bases and J by 6 bases, 3 bases remained unmatched. CDR3 sequence: CASSGTGGQTQYF. The CDR3 region has the DNA TGTGCCAGCAGCGGGACAGGGGGACAGACCCAGTACTTC.

Note on this clone: The junction and the germline gene differ at one end; a read error may be behind it. This sequence joins TRBV18 and TRBJ2-1, with D tentatively TRBD2 (6 bases). The CDR3 has 15 residues. Germline CDR1 KGHSH, CDR2 LQKENI. The CDR3, as DNA: TGTGCCAGCTCGCCACCTGGGACTTCCTACAATGAGCAGTTCTTC. Translation gives CASSPPGTSYNEQFF.

The V call is TRBV7-9, the J call TRBJ2-7; TRBD1 might be the D (6 bases). V was cut by 4 bases and J by 2 bases, with 15 bases left in between. Germline-derived CDR1 and CDR2 are SEHNR and FQNEAQ (reference sequence). The CDR3 is 15 residues long. This CDR3 is CASSSTGTSTYEQYF. The CDR3 coding sequence is TGTGCCAGCAGCTCCACCGGGACAAGCACCTACGAGCAGTACTTC.

This clone was seen more than once but under ten times. The chain combines TRBV7-2 with TRBJ1-6; the D gene is possibly TRBD1 (6 bases). Trimming removed 8 bases from V and 7 bases from J, with 12 bases in between. The CDR3 contains 13 residues. In germline, CDR1 is SGHTA, CDR2 FQGNSA. CDR3 amino acids: CASGRDTNSPLHF. The CDR3, as DNA: TGTGCCAGCGGTAGGGACACCAATTCACCCCTCCACTTT.

The V gene is TRBV7-2, the J gene TRBJ1-5, with D possibly matching TRBD1 (5 bases). Germline CDR1 SGHTA, CDR2 FQGNSA. V gave up 1 base and J gave up 6 bases, with 13 bases separating them. This CDR3 is 15 amino acids long. CDR3 loop: CASSLGWGDSQPQHF. For the CDR3, the DNA is TGTGCCAGCAGCTTAGGATGGGGGGATAGTCAGCCCCAGCATTTT.

The chain uses TRBV4-1 and TRBJ2-1; no definite D call. Between the trimmed V and J ends, which lost 2 bases and 8 bases, there was a span of 10 bases. This CDR3 has 13 residues. CDR1 and CDR2 from the germline V gene are MGHRA and YSYEKL. The CDR3 coding sequence is TGCGCCAGCAGCCAAAAACCTGAGGATGAGCAGTTCTTC. Protein: CASSQKPEDEQFF.

The chain uses TRBV5-1 and TRBJ1-6; a possible D gene is TRBD1 (6 bases). V lost 4 bases and J lost 8, with 16 bases in between. Germline V lookup: CDR1 SGHRS, CDR2 YFSETQ. The CDR3 length is 15 residues. CDR3 sequence reads: CASSPTQGGDSPLHF. CDR3 nucleotides: TGCGCCAGCAGCCCCACACAGGGTGGGGATTCACCCCTCCACTTT.

The table lists this clone with many counts. This chain joins TRBV6-1 and TRBJ1-1; no clear D. V was cut by 2 bases and J by 5 bases, with 9 bases left in between. CDR3 length equals 13 residues. Germline V gives CDR1 MNHNS, CDR2 SASEGT. The DNA of the CDR3 is TGTGCCAGCAGTGAAAGGCAGGCGACTGAAGCTTTCTTT. It codes for CASSERQATEAFF.

The chain uses TRBV18 and TRBJ2-3, with 14 bases identical to TRBD2. This CDR3 region has 18 residues. V gave up 3 bases and J gave up 2 bases; unmatched junction bases: 7. Germline lookup yields CDR1 KGHSH and CDR2 LQKENI. This CDR3 reads CASSPLGLAGGSTDTQYF. CDR3 bases: TGTGCCAGCTCACCCCTCGGACTAGCGGGGGGTTCCACAGATACGCAGTATTTT.

The chain joins TRBV12-1 to TRBJ2-7; the D segment call TRBD2 is taken from the table without a DNA check. TRBV12-1 has pseudogene status. The CDR3 has 18 residues. The CDR3 nucleotides read TGTGCCAGCAGCTTTTTGGGAGGACTAGCGGGAGGATACTACGAGCAGTACTTC. This translates into CASSFLGGLAGGYYEQYF.

The chain couples TRBV5-6 to TRBJ2-2; 12 bases match TRBD2. V gave up 4 bases and J gave up 5 bases; unmatched junction bases: 9. CDR1 is SGHDT, CDR2 YYEEEE, per germline. The CDR3 sequence is 17 residues long. The CDR3 loop is CASSPGPGLAGTGELFF. In nucleotides, the CDR3 is TGTGCCAGCAGCCCAGGGCCGGGACTAGCGGGTACCGGGGAGCTGTTTTTT. The complete variable domain, with remaining parts taken from reference TRBV5-6 and TRBJ2-2, reads DAGVTQSPTHLIKTRGQQVTLRCSPKSGHDTVSWYQQALGQGPQFIFQYYEEEERQRGNFPDRFSGHQFPNYSSELNVNALLLGDSALYLCASSPGPGLAGTGELFFGEGSRLTVL.

The V gene is TRBV5-5, the J gene TRBJ1-5; D perhaps matches TRBD1 (5 bases). Germline assignment: CDR1 SGHKS and CDR2 YYEKEE (reference sequence). V dropped 2 bases and J dropped 3 bases, with 12 bases sitting between them. There are 15 residues in the CDR3. The CDR3 DNA is TGTGCCAGCAGCTTAATTTCAGGGATCAATCAGCCCCAGCATTTT. Its protein is CASSLISGINQPQHF. Full variable domain (missing parts from reference TRBV5-5 and TRBJ1-5): DAGVTQSPTHLIKTRGQQVTLRCSPISGHKSVSWYQQVLGQGPQFIFQYYEKEERGRGNFPDRFSARQFPNYSSELNVNALLLGDSALYLCASSLISGINQPQHFGDGTRLSIL.

The chain carries TRBV11-2 and TRBJ2-2; D is possibly TRBD1 (6 bases). The CDR3 runs 15 residues. Trimming took 5 bases from V and 4 from J, leaving 14 bases between them. The germline V gene encodes CDR1 SGHAT and CDR2 FQNNGV. This CDR3 reads CASSLNRASTGELFF. The CDR3 DNA reads as TGTGCCAGCAGCCTGAACAGGGCGAGCACCGGGGAGCTGTTTTTT. Full variable domain (remainder filled in from reference TRBV11-2 and TRBJ2-2): EAGVAQSPRYKIIEKRQSVAFWCNPISGHATLYWYQQILGQGPKLLIQFQNNGVVDDSQLPKDRFSAERLKGVDSTLKIQPAKLEDSAVYLCASSLNRASTGELFFGEGSRLTVL.